This entry describes one T cell receptor (beta chain). This clone was observed a few times. The clone's antigen remains unknown. Base qualities are not at hand, and no much larger clone is one base apart. A distance of 14 bases separates the germline ends of V and J, which lose 3 bases and 8 bases respectively. Based on the germline V gene, the CDR1 and CDR2 sequences are SGHRS and YFSETQ. From cysteine to phenylalanine, the CDR3 is 13 amino acids long. Here the CDR3 DNA is all that survives: 39 bases in frame from base 1. The data stem from a study of blood T cell repertoires in COVID-19 (dated by TCRdb to about 2020). As for the study more broadly: Collaborator samples came from the United States, Italy and Spain and covered acute and convalescent phases of COVID-19. The material from the prospective study consisted of cDNA or gDNA derived from T cells, B-cell-depleted T cells, or PBMCs. Subjects who had been exposed to COVID-19, were actively infected with it, or had recovered from it provided the deeply sampled blood TCRbeta repertoires that made up the dataset. The repertoires were made available in a free public database intended to serve as a resource for research on the immune response to SARS-CoV-2. Samples were obtained from the ongoing ImmuneRACE study (first 160 participants) and from 1,254 subjects provided by 6 global collaborators. Nearly every sample came with metadata listing a de-identified subject ID, COVID-19 status, age in years and sex. Where available, HLA class I and class II types were obtained from metadata supplied by the sample provider rather than from assay-based typing. The investigation overall reported the following: How much clinical and demographic metadata was included differed by source and by participant, and the metadata was provided uncurated.

Each collaborating institution followed its own protocols to collect whole blood in K2EDTA tubes. Collaborator samples were shipped for TCRbeta analysis as frozen whole blood, isolated PBMCs, or DNA extracted from either sample type. TCRbeta CDR3 regions were amplified from genomic DNA using the immunoSEQ Assay, a bias-controlled multiplex PCR. For the original study's pipeline: The number of nucleated cells in each sample was estimated by amplification of reference gene primers within the assay. To quantify the absolute abundance of each unique TCRbeta CDR3 rearrangement, sequence reads were collapsed and filtered. For each sample, productive Simpson clonality was calculated as the square root of Simpson's diversity index over productive rearrangements. This immuneACCESS table, as held by TCRdb, lists in-frame sequences with V and J called but not all clones. Of the missing ones, under half trace to an unresolved V gene in checked studies; the others have no known cause. The D gene and trimming were derived from the DNA, and the V and J assignments and clone size from that table. The sample table records over 90,000 clones; roughly four fifths of these occur just once. The biggest ten clones account for 6% to 7.5% of the sample.

The specimen sequenced was peripheral blood. This chain joins TRBV5-1 to TRBJ1-1; the D gene identity is not certain. The source is a man aged 45-65 years with active or convalescent COVID-19. CDR3 protein: CASSSGNPEEAFF. In nucleotides, the sequence is TGCGCCAGCAGCTCCGGTAACCCCGAGGAAGCTTTCTTT. The variable domain in full, with residues beyond the CDR3 obtained from the reference TRBV5-1 and TRBJ1-1 genes, is KAGVTQTPRYLIKTRGQQVTLSCSPISGHRSVSWYQQTPGQGLQFLFEYFSETQRNKGNFPGRFSGRQFSNSRSEMNVSTLELGDSALYLCASSSGNPEEAFFGQGTRLTVV.